This TCR beta chain was captured in a study of regulatory T cells in long-lasting Graves disease. Study observations and caveats: Under persistent disease, TRBV28, TRBJ1-2 and TRBJ2-5 were used preferentially. Lower TCR diversity characterized persistent Graves' patients relative to newly diagnosed patients.

This clonotype has a handful of counts. Antigen unknown. Documented time point: persistent/refractory GD, antithyroid drugs over 5 years with positive TRAb. Extracted PBMC RNA gave rise to the TCR library. In building TCR beta libraries, iRepertoire HTBI primers were used together with Arm-PCR of CDR3 regions. TCRdb ran MiXCR on the multiplex PCR reads and lists one entry per CDR3 protein. The table has almost 350,000 distinct CDR3 sequences, about 19% seen once; the top ten hold just under 30%. Between the trimmed V and J ends, which lost 4 bases and 1 base, there was a span of 10 bases. The CDR3 totals 13 residues. Germline V gene lookup returns CDR1 SQVTM and CDR2 ANQGSEA.

The receptor was derived from a female donor with Graves disease. This chain joins TRBV29-1 and TRBJ1-1; D not certain. Source: peripheral blood mononuclear cells (PBMCs), taken when the disease was refractory, from a patient treated with antithyroid drugs. In DNA, the CDR3 is TGCAGCGTTGTTAGGGTTGCGAACACTGAAGCTTTCTTT. Protein: CSVVRVANTEAFF.